This entry describes one T cell receptor beta chain. Patients at the Seattle site were enrolled during active infection and followed longitudinally. This CDR3 comprises 13 residues. The V end was cut by 3 bases, the J end by 5 bases, with 8 bases between. From germline, CDR1 is SGHKS and CDR2 YYEKEE (reference sequence). Original methodology: Counts of nucleated cells, estimated from reference gene primer amplification, were obtained. Produced via immunoSEQ multiplex PCR; TCRdb's table is partial and in-frame only. The DNA gave D and trimming, while V, J and clone size come from that table. Of 390,000 or so clones in the sample, over 75% are singletons; the top ten hold 8.5% to 12%. These data come from a study of blood T cell repertoires in COVID-19. Study overall: Samples representing acute and convalescent COVID-19 were sourced from the United States, Italy and Spain. The cDNA or gDNA used as material had been derived from T cells, B-cell-depleted T cells, or PBMCs.

The sequence was obtained from a woman aged 30 to 39 with COVID-19, enrolled during active disease. This chain uses TRBV5-5 with TRBJ2-2; TRBD2 might be the D (5 bases). Material: peripheral blood. The CDR3 nucleotides are TGTGCCAGCAGCTCTAGCCGGACCGGGGAGCTGTTTTTT. Residues: CASSSSRTGELFF. Full variable domain (outside the CDR3, taken from reference TRBV5-5 and TRBJ2-2): DAGVTQSPTHLIKTRGQQVTLRCSPISGHKSVSWYQQVLGQGPQFIFQYYEKEERGRGNFPDRFSARQFPNYSSELNVNALLLGDSALYLCASSSSRTGELFFGEGSRLTVL.